The 28 T cell receptor beta chains below come from one sample, sequenced in a study of cytomegalovirus exposure and HLA in healthy donors. The PCR contained 60 Vbeta and 13 Jbeta primers. The protocol was immunoSEQ multiplex PCR, while the TCRdb copy is restricted to in-frame clones and leaves out a portion. The sample holds 100,000 to 120,000 clones, over 60% seen once. The sample comprised PBMCs. The source is a woman in her fifties or sixties in good health and CMV-seropositive.

This chain joins TRBV5-1 and TRBJ2-2, with D hard to call. This CDR3 is 18 amino acids long. From germline, CDR1 is SGHRS and CDR2 YFSETQ. The germline V and J ends were trimmed by 4 bases and 6 bases, with 25 bases remaining between them. The CDR3 sequence is CASSHFGETWRWAGELFF. In DNA, the CDR3 is TGCGCCAGCAGCCACTTCGGCGAGACCTGGCGGTGGGCCGGGGAGCTGTTTTTT.

The J gene is TRBJ2-7, the V gene TRBV27; 7 bases are shared with TRBD1. CDR3 length equals 13 residues. Germline loops: CDR1 MNHEY, CDR2 SMNVEV (reference sequence). With V trimmed by 2 bases and J by 2 bases, 0 bases remained unmatched. The CDR3 DNA is TGTGCCAGCAGTTTACAGGGGGCCTACGAGCAGTACTTC. This encodes CASSLQGAYEQYF.

Written as DNA, the CDR3 is TGTGCCAGCAGCTTAGACAGGGCAGGGACCTATGGCTACACCTTC. Residues: CASSLDRAGTYGYTF. The V gene is TRBV7-9, the J gene TRBJ1-2, with D possibly matching TRBD1 (6 bases). V was pared by 1 base and J by 4 bases, with 13 bases between. The germline V gene encodes CDR1 SEHNR and CDR2 FQNEAQ (reference sequence). The CDR3 spans 15 residues.

CDR3 in amino acids: CASSDQGVSNQPQHF. The DNA for the CDR3 is TGTGCCAGCAGTGATCAGGGGGTCTCCAATCAGCCCCAGCATTTT. This chain links TRBV2 with TRBJ1-5, with 7 bases matching TRBD1. J was trimmed by 3 bases and V by 3 bases; bases with no gene match: 5. Germline lookup yields CDR1 SNHLY and CDR2 FYNNEI. The CDR3 has 15 amino acids.

The chain couples TRBV7-9 to TRBJ2-5, with 14 positions matching TRBD2. The DNA end is a closer match to TRBJ2-7, so the J assignment may be wrong. The V gene's germline CDR1 is SEHNR and CDR2 FQNEAQ (reference sequence). This CDR3 has 14 amino acids. This chain's CDR3 is CASSGTSGSYEQYF. The CDR3 DNA reads TGTGCCAGCAGCGGGACTAGCGGGAGTTACGAGCAGTACTTC.

This chain uses TRBV7-6 with TRBJ2-7, with 11 bases matching TRBD1. Trimming took 5 bases from V and 3 from J; bases not matched to a gene: 9. There are 16 residues in the CDR3. CDR1 is SGHVS, CDR2 FNYEAQ, per germline. DNA of the CDR3: TGTGCCAGCAGCCAAAGACCGGGACAGGGGGTCTACGAGCAGTACTTC. This translates into CASSQRPGQGVYEQYF.

V is TRBV7-9 and J is TRBJ2-5; 7 nucleotides line up with TRBD2. V was pared by 8 bases and J by 5 bases, with 11 bases of the junction left unmatched. This CDR3 has 14 amino acids. In germline, CDR1 is SEHNR, CDR2 FQNEAQ (reference sequence). In DNA form, the CDR3 reads TGTGCCAGCGGCGTCGGCGGGAGTGGTGAGACCCAGTACTTC. Protein sequence: CASGVGGSGETQYF. Using reference TRBV7-9 and TRBJ2-5 for the parts outside the CDR3, the full variable domain is DTGVSQNPRHKITKRGQNVTFRCDPISEHNRLYWYRQTLGQGPEFLTYFQNEAQLEKSRLLSDRFSAERPKGSFSTLEIQRTEQGDSAMYLCASGVGGSGETQYFGPGTRLLVL.

This sequence joins TRBV5-1 and TRBJ2-7, with 7 bases lining up with TRBD1. V lost 6 bases to trimming and J lost 5 bases; unmatched junction nucleotides: 5. From germline, CDR1 is SGHRS and CDR2 YFSETQ. There are 12 residues in the CDR3. The CDR3 is CASKSGGHEQYF. The CDR3 DNA sequence: TGCGCCAGCAAGTCAGGGGGACACGAGCAGTACTTC.

This sequence joins TRBV2 and TRBJ1-1; 7 nucleotides match TRBD1. This CDR3 contains 13 residues. From germline, CDR1 is SNHLY and CDR2 FYNNEI. V was clipped by 8 bases and J by 5 bases; unmatched bases: 8. The CDR3 nucleotides are TGTGCCAGCCGACAGGGTTCATTAACTGAAGCTTTCTTT. It encodes CASRQGSLTEAFF.

V gene TRBV4-2 combines with J gene TRBJ2-7; 7 bases are a match to TRBD2. Per germline, CDR1 LGHNA and CDR2 YNFKEQ. The CDR3 loop spans 16 amino acids. The V gene end was trimmed by 0 bases and the J gene end by 3 bases; junction bases not matched to a gene: 8. CDR3 in amino acids: CASSQDGRVGFYEQYF. In DNA form, the CDR3 reads TGTGCCAGCAGCCAAGATGGGAGGGTAGGTTTCTACGAGCAGTACTTC.

This clone was detected only a few times. The V gene is TRBV6-5, the J gene TRBJ2-7; the D gene is possibly TRBD1 (6 bases). CDR3 length: 16 amino acids. Germline V gene data show CDR1 as MNHEY and CDR2 as SVGAGI. V was clipped by 2 bases and J by 5 bases, with 19 bases between them. The CDR3 sequence is CASSYDSSYRVNEQYF. The CDR3 DNA sequence: TGTGCCAGCAGTTACGATTCGTCGTACAGGGTCAACGAGCAGTACTTC.

The chain joins TRBV10-3 to TRBJ2-5; 8 bases align to TRBD1. Germline V CDR1 and CDR2: ENHRY, SYGVKD. The CDR3 is 15 residues long. The trim removed 9 bases at V and 1 base at J, leaving 10 bases unmatched. CDR3 DNA sequence: TGTGCCATAGCTCCCGCGGACAGGGCCCAAGAGACCCAGTACTTC. Translated, it gives CAIAPADRAQETQYF.

This chain's CDR3 is CATSRDGAGQETQYF. CDR3 nucleotide sequence: TGTGCCACCAGCAGAGATGGGGCGGGGCAAGAGACCCAGTACTTC. The chain carries TRBV15 and TRBJ2-5; weak D call: TRBD2 (6 bases). The CDR3 runs 15 residues. V dropped 0 bases and J dropped 2 bases, with 10 bases sitting between them. Germline V gene sequence: CDR1 LNHNV, CDR2 YYDKDF (reference sequence).

Ten or more counts support this clone. The V call is TRBV5-4, the J call TRBJ2-1; D is perhaps TRBD2 (5 bases). The CDR3 extends over 15 amino acids. Trimming cost V 1 base and J 3 bases, with 11 bases left between them. CDR1 and CDR2 (germline): SGHNT, YYREEE (reference sequence). The CDR3 region is CASSLRSGSYNEQFF. The CDR3, as DNA: TGTGCCAGCAGCTTGCGTTCGGGGAGCTACAATGAGCAGTTCTTC.

The chain joins TRBV29-1 to TRBJ2-1; 12 nucleotides align to TRBD2. CDR1 and CDR2 from the germline V gene are SQVTM and ANQGSEA. The CDR3 loop spans 18 amino acids. The V segment lost 6 bases and the J segment 4 bases; nucleotides outside the gene matches: 16. CDR3 nucleotide sequence: TGCAGCGTACGAGGGACTAGCGGGCGCCAATATGGGTACAATGAGCAGTTCTTC. Its translation: CSVRGTSGRQYGYNEQFF.

This clone was seen a few times. This chain links TRBV5-4 with TRBJ1-6; D is possibly TRBD1 (6 bases). This CDR3 has 15 residues. V was cut by 4 bases and J by 6 bases, with 14 bases left in between. CDR1 is SGHNT and CDR2 is YYREEE in the germline V gene (reference sequence). The CDR3 coding sequence is TGTGCCAGCAGCCTGAGCCCAGGGGCTAATTCACCCCTCCACTTT. Protein sequence: CASSLSPGANSPLHF.

In this sample, this clone turned up once. The chain recombines TRBV7-8 with TRBJ2-3, with D perhaps TRBD2 (6 bases). The V and J ends lost 1 base and 5 bases respectively, with 13 bases between them. The germline V gene has CDR1 SGHVS and CDR2 FQNEAQ. This CDR3 has 15 amino acids. The CDR3 DNA reads as TGTGCCAGCAGCTTAGATCTAGCGCGGCAAGATACGCAGTATTTT. It specifies CASSLDLARQDTQYF.

The gene calls are TRBV19 and TRBJ1-2; 11 bases map to TRBD1. The CDR3 runs 17 residues. V lost 8 bases and J lost 5; bases outside the gene matches: 16. The germline CDR1 and CDR2 sequences are LNHDA and SQIVND (reference sequence). DNA of the CDR3: TGTGCCAGTTATATCACGGGACAGGGGGTATCTGGGTATGGCTACACCTTC. Translation gives CASYITGQGVSGYGYTF.

The chain couples TRBV19 to TRBJ2-1; perhaps TRBD2 as D (6 bases). The CDR3 runs to 15 residues. Per the germline V gene, CDR1 is LNHDA and CDR2 is SQIVND (reference sequence). The V and J ends lost 6 bases and 3 bases respectively, with 15 bases between them. CDR3 DNA: TGTGCCAGTAGGAACCGAGGCGGGGTCTACAATGAGCAGTTCTTC. Translated, it gives CASRNRGGVYNEQFF.

The CDR3 spells CASSVIGTSGGGQETQYF. The CDR3 DNA reads TGTGCCAGCAGCGTAATAGGGACTAGCGGCGGCGGGCAAGAGACCCAGTACTTC. The rearrangement joins TRBV9 to TRBJ2-5; 11 bases are a match to TRBD2. Trimming at V came to 1 base and at J to 2 bases, leaving 10 bases not matched to a gene. The V gene's germline CDR1 is SGDLS and CDR2 YYNGEE. The CDR3 contains 18 residues.

V is TRBV7-2 and J is TRBJ2-3; tentatively, D is TRBD2 (6 bases). CDR1 is SGHTA, CDR2 FQGNSA, per germline. V lost 5 bases and J lost 5, with 14 bases in between. This CDR3 contains 14 residues. Here the CDR3 DNA reads TGTGCCAGCAGCGCCGGAGGGCCGGGAGATACGCAGTATTTT. Translated: CASSAGGPGDTQYF.

The gene calls are TRBV14 and TRBJ2-7; TRBD2 aligns across 8 bases. The CDR3 is made up of 16 amino acids. Germline lookup yields CDR1 SGHDN and CDR2 FVKESK. Trimming removed 0 bases from V and 3 bases from J; junction bases left unmatched: 7. CDR3 sequence (DNA): TGTGCCAGCAGCCAAGAGGGCTGGCGGGAGGACTACGAGCAGTACTTC. The encoded protein is CASSQEGWREDYEQYF.

The rearrangement uses TRBV6-5 and TRBJ1-1; no clear D. This CDR3 has 13 amino acids. Trimming pared 6 bases from V and 4 bases from J, leaving 12 bases between. Germline V gene sequence: CDR1 MNHEY, CDR2 SVGAGI. The DNA of the CDR3 is TGTGCCAGCAGGCGGATGTCGGGCACTGAAGCTTTCTTT. This translates into CASRRMSGTEAFF.

This chain uses TRBV6-5 with TRBJ1-1, with D possibly being TRBD1 (6 bases). Germline CDR1 MNHEY, CDR2 SVGAGI. Trimming cost V 2 bases and J 4 bases, with 14 bases left between them. CDR3 length: 15 amino acids. CDR3 DNA: TGTGCCAGCAGTTACCCGACAGGCTGGGGCACTGAAGCTTTCTTT. It encodes CASSYPTGWGTEAFF.

CDR3 loop: CSAEQGTEAFF. In DNA form, the CDR3 reads TGCAGTGCTGAACAGGGTACCGAAGCTTTCTTT. The chain links TRBV20-1 to TRBJ1-1, with a tentative D call TRBD1 (6 bases). Trimming stripped 5 bases from V and 8 bases from J, with 12 bases between. This CDR3 comprises 11 residues. CDR1 and CDR2 from the germline V gene are DFQATT and SNEGSKA (reference sequence).

This clone was seen only once. The V gene is TRBV18, the J gene TRBJ1-2; D may be TRBD1 (6 bases). Deletions cut 2 bases from V and 2 bases from J, with 9 bases between. CDR3 length: 14 amino acids. Germline assignment: CDR1 KGHSH and CDR2 LQKENI. CDR3 in DNA: TGTGCCAGCTCACCAAATACAGGGAACTATGGCTACACCTTC. Translating gives CASSPNTGNYGYTF.

The rearrangement joins TRBV27 to TRBJ2-7; D may be TRBD1 (5 bases). This CDR3 spans 16 amino acids. The ends were cut back, 2 bases at V and 2 bases at J, with 16 bases in the middle. In germline, CDR1 is MNHEY, CDR2 SMNVEV (reference sequence). The CDR3 coding sequence is TGTGCCAGCAGTTTAATGGGGAAAAGGGGCCCCTACGAGCAGTACTTC. Amino acids: CASSLMGKRGPYEQYF.

The chain carries TRBV7-2 and TRBJ1-6; 9 positions match TRBD1. The germline CDR1 and CDR2 sequences are SGHTA and FQGNSA. The CDR3 length is 16 residues. V trimming: 1 base; J trimming: 9 bases; junction bases outside the gene matches: 7. CDR3 nucleotides: TGTGCCAGCAGCTTAGTTGGGGGACAGGGTGGTTCACCCCTCCACTTT. This sequence encodes CASSLVGGQGGSPLHF.